The 6 T cell receptor beta chains below all came from one sample that was sequenced in a study of PD-1 blockade in classical Hodgkin lymphoma (dated by TCRdb to 2018 to 2020). The library was made by the immunoSEQ multiplex PCR assay. Imported from immuneACCESS, the table was reduced by TCRdb to in-frame sequences with V and J called. These copies leave out some clones; in studies compared against another copy, an unresolved V gene accounts for under half, and the cause of the remainder is not known. The sample records 5,000 to 8,000 clones, around 83% of which are singletons. Approximately 47% of the sample is held by the ten biggest clonotypes. The sample's time point label, decoded: cycle 2 day 1 (C2D1) of nivolumab. Relapse after autologous stem cell transplantation had occurred in all trial patients, and cohorts A, B and C were distinguished by prior brentuximab vedotin exposure. Specimen: peripheral blood mononuclear cells (PBMCs), collected before the second cycle of nivolumab. Receptor source: a human donor with classical Hodgkin lymphoma.

The table lists this clone with a few counts. The chain recombines TRBV2 with TRBJ2-1; D ambiguous. Trimming shortened V by 5 bases and J by 9 bases, and 8 bases separated the two germline ends. This CDR3 region has 11 residues. Germline V lookup: CDR1 SNHLY, CDR2 FYNNEI. The CDR3 protein is CASSRTREQFF. As DNA, the CDR3 is TGTGCCAGCAGTCGGACGCGTGAGCAGTTCTTC.

The rearrangement joins TRBV11-2 to TRBJ1-1; 12 nucleotides align to TRBD1. The germline gives CDR1 SGHAT, CDR2 FQNNGV. The V segment lost 5 bases and the J segment 1 base; nucleotides outside the gene matches: 11. This CDR3 is built from 18 residues. The CDR3 reads CASSAPGTGGLTNTEAFF. DNA for the CDR3: TGTGCCAGCAGCGCCCCCGGGACAGGGGGCCTTACGAACACTGAAGCTTTCTTT. The entire variable domain, with the rest obtained from reference TRBV11-2 and TRBJ1-1, is as follows: EAGVAQSPRYKIIEKRQSVAFWCNPISGHATLYWYQQILGQGPKLLIQFQNNGVVDDSQLPKDRFSAERLKGVDSTLKIQPAKLEDSAVYLCASSAPGTGGLTNTEAFFGQGTRLTVV.

This clone came up once. The genes are TRBV19 and TRBJ2-2; 7 bases are a match to TRBD1. The germline CDR1 and CDR2 sequences are LNHDA and SQIVND (reference sequence). The J segment lost 4 bases and the V segment lost 10 bases, leaving 9 bases of the junction unmatched. CDR3 size: 14 residues. Here the CDR3 reads CATRISGGTGELFF. In DNA form, the CDR3 reads TGTGCCACAAGAATTTCAGGGGGCACCGGGGAGCTGTTTTTT.

CDR3: CASSQARGLPDSQETQYF. The CDR3 nucleotides read TGCGCCAGCAGCCAAGCACGGGGACTGCCCGACAGCCAAGAGACCCAGTACTTC. The J gene is TRBJ2-5, the V gene TRBV4-1; D is perhaps TRBD2 (6 bases). In germline, CDR1 is MGHRA, CDR2 YSYEKL. This CDR3 is 18 amino acids long. V lost 1 base and J 1 base, leaving 19 bases between the germline ends.

The V and J genes are TRBV5-1 and TRBJ1-4, with D tentatively TRBD1 (5 bases). The V gene's germline CDR1 is SGHRS and CDR2 YFSETQ. Trimming took off 5 bases at V and 6 bases at J, with 11 bases between the two ends. The CDR3 extends over 13 amino acids. The CDR3 protein is CASRGGGYEKLFF. The CDR3 coding sequence is TGCGCCAGCAGGGGCGGGGGTTATGAAAAACTGTTTTTT.

The CDR3 DNA reads TGTGCTAGTGGTTTGGTACCAGGAGATCCCTTAGCCAAAAACATTCAGTACTTC. Residues: CASGLVPGDPLAKNIQYF. V usage is TRBV12-5 and J usage is TRBJ2-4; D is uncertain. Trimming removed 0 bases at V and 0 bases at J, with 15 bases between. CDR3 size: 18 residues. Per the germline V gene, CDR1 is LGHNT and CDR2 is FRNRAP.